This T cell receptor beta chain originates from a study of T cell clones after liver transplantation. Overall study: Samples came from ITN030ST, which attempted immunosuppression withdrawal within 2 years of liver transplantation. Tolerant meant at least one year fully off immunosuppression without liver enzymes above twice normal.

Germline V gives CDR1 KGHSH, CDR2 LQKENI. The CDR3 covers 16 residues. Trimming took 5 bases from V and 4 from J, leaving 19 bases between them. Sequenced by immunoSEQ multiplex PCR; TCRdb stores in-frame clones only, minus some. The sample lists 75,000 to 95,000 clones; less than 85% were seen once. Regarding this clone: What it binds is not known.

Whole-study findings and limits: Graft donor-reactive T cells possibly entered the graft instead of undergoing deletion.

V gene TRBV18 combines with J gene TRBJ2-3; D unresolved. Here the sequenced sample was CD4+ T cells from blood, taken at the 22-month timepoint. The source of this sequence is a human patient who received a liver transplant. Some T cells may have originated in the graft donor. This CDR3 reads CASSIFVTSEADTQYF. CDR3 DNA: TGTGCCAGCTCAATTTTCGTGACAAGTGAGGCAGATACGCAGTATTTT.